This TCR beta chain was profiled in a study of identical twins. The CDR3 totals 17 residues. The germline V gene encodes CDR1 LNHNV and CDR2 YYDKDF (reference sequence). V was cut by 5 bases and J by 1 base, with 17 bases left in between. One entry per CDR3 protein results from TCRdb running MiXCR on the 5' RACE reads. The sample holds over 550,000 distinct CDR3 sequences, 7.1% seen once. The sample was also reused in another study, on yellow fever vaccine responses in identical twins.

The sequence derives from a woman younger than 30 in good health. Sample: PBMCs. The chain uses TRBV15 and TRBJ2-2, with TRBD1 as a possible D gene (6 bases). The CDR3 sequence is CATSLLGQIRNTGELFF. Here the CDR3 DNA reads TGTGCCACCAGCCTACTAGGACAGATACGGAACACCGGGGAGCTGTTTTTT.